The 6 T cell receptor beta chains below all came from one sample that was sequenced in a study of T cells after yellow fever vaccination. From the 5' RACE reads, TCRdb called clonotypes with MiXCR, one entry per CDR3 protein. The sample contains roughly 50,000 distinct CDR3 sequences, around 7% of which appear only once. Sequencing was performed on CD8+ T cells sorted from PBMCs, taken roughly 15 days after the first yellow fever vaccination. Every receptor here comes from a man aged 18 to 35 who received the YFV17D yellow fever vaccine.

This clonotype appeared many times. V usage is TRBV7-6 and J usage is TRBJ2-3; TRBD2 matches at 14 bases. Trimming took 8 bases from V and 0 from J; bases not matched to a gene: 10. Germline V gene data show CDR1 as SGHVS and CDR2 as FNYEAQ. This CDR3 has 18 amino acids. CDR3 coding DNA: TGTGCCAGCTCCGCCGGGACTAGCGGGGGCCTTAGCACAGATACGCAGTATTTT. It yields the protein CASSAGTSGGLSTDTQYF. The full variable domain, its missing parts supplied by reference TRBV7-6 and TRBJ2-3, is GAGVSQSPRYKVTKRGQDVALRCDPISGHVSLYWYRQALGQGPEFLTYFNYEAQQDKSGLPNDRFSAERPEGSISTLTIQRTEQRDSAMYRCASSAGTSGGLSTDTQYFGPGTRLTVL.

The V call is TRBV5-1, the J call TRBJ2-1; D may be TRBD1 (6 bases). Germline V gives CDR1 SGHRS, CDR2 YFSETQ. This CDR3 has 14 amino acids. V shed 5 bases and J shed 9 bases, with 18 bases lying between them. CDR3 coding DNA: TGCGCCAGCAGTCGTACTACAGGGCTGGGTGAGCAGTTCTTC. It codes for CASSRTTGLGEQFF.

There are many counts of this clonotype. This chain joins TRBV4-1 and TRBJ2-7; TRBD1 agrees at 12 bases. The CDR3 runs 17 residues. Germline CDR1 MGHRA, CDR2 YSYEKL. J lost 0 bases, V lost 1 base, and 4 bases had no gene match. CDR3 amino acids: CASSQVSGQGASYEQYF. The CDR3 DNA reads as TGCGCCAGCAGCCAAGTTTCGGGACAGGGGGCCTCCTACGAGCAGTACTTC.

This clonotype was seen repeatedly, ten times or more. The chain combines TRBV9 with TRBJ2-1; 9 bases are a match to TRBD1. J lost 4 bases, V lost 4 bases, and 6 bases had no gene match. The CDR3 is made up of 15 amino acids. Germline CDR1 reads SGDLS; CDR2 reads YYNGEE. As DNA, the CDR3 is TGTGCCAGCAGCTTTACCGGGACAGGGTACAATGAGCAGTTCTTC. Amino acid sequence: CASSFTGTGYNEQFF.

This clonotype appeared many times. The rearrangement links TRBV7-6 to TRBJ1-6; weak D call: TRBD1 (6 bases). The germline V gene has CDR1 SGHVS and CDR2 FNYEAQ. CDR3 length: 13 amino acids. Trimming took off 3 bases at V and 10 bases at J, with 10 bases between the two ends. The CDR3: CASSLGTMSPLHF. For the CDR3, the DNA is TGTGCCAGCAGCTTGGGGACAATGTCACCCCTCCACTTT.

This clonotype was counted many times. CDR3 sequence (DNA): TGTGCCACCAGCACCGCCCTGACCACTGAAGCTTTCTTT. This codes for CATSTALTTEAFF. The chain recombines TRBV15 with TRBJ1-1; D is unclear. The CDR3 contains 13 residues. Germline values: CDR1 LNHNV, CDR2 YYDKDF (reference sequence). Trimming pared 4 bases from V and 4 bases from J, leaving 10 bases between.